Below, one T cell receptor (beta chain) is given with its context. The antigen is not known. Employing constant-segment primers, 5'RACE generated TCR alpha and TCR beta cDNA libraries bearing sample barcodes and UMIs. TCRdb re-derived calls from the 5' RACE reads in MiXCR, one entry per CDR3 protein. The data hold approximately 250,000 distinct CDR3 sequences, with roughly 14% observed a single time. This sample stems from a study of T-cell memory formation after mild COVID-19. Study findings and constraints: Researchers found some responding clones in pre-infection memory, a sign that cross-reactive memory joined. Among clones peaking at day 37 in the second wave, SARS-CoV-2 specificity remained unconfirmed.

Germline V gene data show CDR1 as LGHNA and CDR2 as YSLEER. The CDR3 spans 16 residues. V gave up 2 bases and J gave up 7 bases; unmatched junction bases: 9. This chain links TRBV4-3 with TRBJ2-2, with TRBD2 identical over 8 bases. The TCR sequence derives from an adult woman who had mild COVID-19 (a few samples of this study predate the infection). Cell type and time point are not known. The sequenced material came from PBMCs or a T cell subset sorted from them (not recorded which). The DNA for the CDR3 is TGCGCCAGCAGCCAACCAGCGGGAGTCAAAGGCGGGGAGCTGTTTTTT. Translation gives CASSQPAGVKGGELFF.